Shown below are 30 T cell receptor beta chains from a single sample sequenced in a study of blood T cell repertoires in COVID-19. The table came from immunoSEQ multiplex PCR; TCRdb's copy has only in-frame clones and leaves some out. The sample has approximately 250,000 clones, 86% seen once; the top ten hold approximately 6%. The sequenced sample was peripheral blood. The receptor source for this set is a woman aged 80 or older with COVID-19, enrolled during active disease.

For the CDR3, the DNA is TGCGCCAGCAGCTGGAAGGGGGCGGGATCCGGGGAGCTGTTTTTT. Translating gives CASSWKGAGSGELFF. The chain has TRBV5-1 and TRBJ2-2, with D possibly TRBD1 on 7 matching bases. The CDR3 spans 15 residues. Per germline, CDR1 SGHRS and CDR2 YFSETQ. The V end was cut by 3 bases, the J end by 6 bases, with 15 bases between. The complete variable domain, with remaining parts taken from reference TRBV5-1 and TRBJ2-2, reads KAGVTQTPRYLIKTRGQQVTLSCSPISGHRSVSWYQQTPGQGLQFLFEYFSETQRNKGNFPGRFSGRQFSNSRSEMNVSTLELGDSALYLCASSWKGAGSGELFFGEGSRLTVL.

The gene calls are TRBV28 and TRBJ1-1; D perhaps matches TRBD1 (5 bases). The V gene lost 5 bases and the J gene lost 5 bases, with 18 bases spanning the gap. Germline-derived CDR1 and CDR2 are MDHEN and SYDVKM. This CDR3 region has 15 residues. The CDR3 DNA reads as TGTGCCAGCAGTCCCCCCAGCGGGGGAGGGACTGAAGCTTTCTTT. It translates to CASSPPSGGGTEAFF.

J is TRBJ2-3 and V is TRBV4-2; 8 nucleotides match TRBD2. Germline assignment: CDR1 LGHNA and CDR2 YNFKEQ. The CDR3 runs 14 residues. Trimming at V came to 10 bases and at J to 2 bases, leaving 8 bases not matched to a gene. The CDR3 sequence: CAKVLAGHTDTQYF. The CDR3 bases are TGTGCCAAGGTTCTAGCGGGCCACACAGATACGCAGTATTTT.

This clone was recorded a few times. This chain links TRBV10-3 with TRBJ1-5; 7 nucleotides match TRBD1. Germline V CDR1 and CDR2: ENHRY, SYGVKD. This CDR3 region has 16 residues. J was trimmed by 3 bases and V by 5 bases; bases with no gene match: 10. CDR3 in amino acids: CAISSRNTGDNQPQHF. The CDR3 DNA follows: TGTGCCATCAGTTCCCGGAACACAGGGGACAATCAGCCCCAGCATTTT.

This clone was picked up a small number of times. The chain uses TRBV18 and TRBJ2-7; 9 positions match TRBD1. Germline-derived CDR1 and CDR2 are KGHSH and LQKENI. The CDR3 consists of 12 residues. V shed 6 bases, J shed 11 bases, and the junction held 8 bases outside the gene matches. Here the CDR3 reads CASSRTGDHKYF. In nucleotides, the CDR3 is TGTGCCAGCTCCAGGACAGGGGACCATAAGTACTTC. Full variable domain (remainder filled in from reference TRBV18 and TRBJ2-7): NAGVMQNPRHLVRRRGQEARLRCSPMKGHSHVYWYRQLPEEGLKFMVYLQKENIIDESGMPKERFSAEFPKEGPSILRIQQVVRGDSAAYFCASSRTGDHKYFGPGTRLTVT.

The V and J genes are TRBV7-8 and TRBJ1-6; 9 nucleotides align to TRBD1. V lost 5 bases and J lost 8; bases outside the gene matches: 10. This CDR3 is 16 amino acids long. Germline V CDR1 and CDR2: SGHVS, FQNEAQ. The CDR3 loop is CASSQFSDRGYSPLHF. The CDR3 bases are TGTGCCAGCAGCCAATTCAGCGACAGGGGGTATTCACCCCTCCACTTT.

The rearrangement uses TRBV6-5 and TRBJ2-1; D remains ambiguous. V lost 7 bases to trimming and J lost 3 bases, with 13 bases between them. This CDR3 region has 14 residues. Per the germline V gene, CDR1 is MNHEY and CDR2 is SVGAGI. In DNA form, the CDR3 reads TGTGCCAGCACTTCCGAGCCCTACTACAATGAGCAGTTCTTC. This sequence encodes CASTSEPYYNEQFF.

The rearrangement uses TRBV3-1 (or the pseudogene TRBV3-2) and TRBJ2-5, with 7 bases fitting TRBD1. The CDR3 is made up of 16 amino acids. V lost 0 bases and J lost 5; bases outside the gene matches: 9. CDR1 LGHDT and CDR2 YNNKEL come from the germline V gene (reference sequence). CDR3 DNA sequence: TGTGCCAGCAGCCAAGACGAGACAGGGCGAACGGAGACCCAGTACTTC. Protein product: CASSQDETGRTETQYF.

This rearrangement joins TRBV7-2 to TRBJ2-4; D is perhaps TRBD2 (6 bases). V was pared by 5 bases and J by 1 base, with 12 bases between. The CDR3 is 15 amino acids. Germline V gene data show CDR1 as SGHTA and CDR2 as FQGNSA. CDR3 in amino acids: CASSPGGGAKNIQYF. DNA of the CDR3: TGTGCCAGCAGCCCGGGTGGGGGGGCCAAAAACATTCAGTACTTC.

This clone turned up a few times. The chain uses TRBV10-3 and TRBJ1-3; a possible D gene is TRBD1 (5 bases). V was pared by 4 bases and J by 7 bases, with 8 bases between. Germline V gene data show CDR1 as ENHRY and CDR2 as SYGVKD. This CDR3 comprises 12 residues. CDR3 residues: CAISGRANTIYF. The CDR3 coding sequence is TGTGCCATCAGTGGCAGGGCGAACACCATATATTTT.

The chain employs TRBV3-1 (or the pseudogene TRBV3-2) and TRBJ2-2; D perhaps matches TRBD1 (5 bases). This CDR3 is 14 amino acids long. Germline lookup yields CDR1 LGHDT and CDR2 YNNKEL (reference sequence). Between the trimmed V and J ends, which lost 1 base and 9 bases, there was a span of 12 bases. This chain's CDR3 is CASSQATGKRELFF. Here the CDR3 DNA reads TGTGCCAGCAGCCAAGCAACAGGCAAGCGGGAGCTGTTTTTT.

The V call is TRBV24-1, the J call TRBJ1-2, with D possibly matching TRBD1 (6 bases). The germline V gene has CDR1 KGHDR and CDR2 SFDVKD. V was shortened by 1 base and J by 1 base, with 12 bases between the two germline ends. This CDR3 contains 16 residues. The CDR3 DNA reads TGTGCCACCAGTGATTTAAGACAGGCTCATAACTATGGCTACACCTTC. It encodes CATSDLRQAHNYGYTF.

This chain connects TRBV10-1 to TRBJ2-1; no clear D gene. V was shortened by 3 bases and J by 0 bases, with 9 bases between the two germline ends. CDR3 length: 15 amino acids. Germline values: CDR1 WNHNN, CDR2 SYGVQD (reference sequence). CDR3 nucleotides: TGCGCCAGCAGTGATCGGAGAAGCTCCTACAATGAGCAGTTCTTC. As protein: CASSDRRSSYNEQFF.

V gene TRBV19 combines with J gene TRBJ2-1; 11 positions agree with TRBD1. The germline CDR1 and CDR2 sequences are LNHDA and SQIVND (reference sequence). The V segment lost 3 bases and the J segment 14 bases; nucleotides outside the gene matches: 6. The CDR3 extends over 13 amino acids. The CDR3 bases are TGTGCCAGTAGTATGTTGGACAGGGGGCTTGAGTTCTTC. The encoded protein is CASSMLDRGLEFF.

The chain is built from TRBV2 and TRBJ1-1; weak D call: TRBD1 (5 bases). The CDR3 runs 14 residues. CDR1 is SNHLY and CDR2 is FYNNEI in the germline V gene. Trimming left V 4 bases short and J 4 bases short, with 13 bases between. The CDR3 protein is CASSGGGVFTEAFF. Written as DNA, the CDR3 is TGTGCCAGCAGTGGGGGGGGAGTGTTCACTGAAGCTTTCTTT.

The rearrangement links TRBV19 to TRBJ1-6; D ambiguous. The CDR3 consists of 16 residues. Germline-derived CDR1 and CDR2 are LNHDA and SQIVND (reference sequence). V gave up 7 bases and J gave up 6 bases, with 19 bases separating them. The CDR3 DNA sequence: TGTGCCAGTACCCTGGGCGAATGGCTGATTAATTCACCCCTCCACTTT. Residues: CASTLGEWLINSPLHF. Full variable domain (outside the CDR3, taken from reference TRBV19 and TRBJ1-6): DGGITQSPKYLFRKEGQNVTLSCEQNLNHDAMYWYRQDPGQGLRLIYYSQIVNDFQKGDIAEGYSVSREKKESFPLTVTSAQKNPTAFYLCASTLGEWLINSPLHFGNGTRLTVT.

The V and J genes are TRBV5-4 and TRBJ1-3, with D possibly matching TRBD1 (6 bases). The germline CDR1 and CDR2 sequences are SGHNT and YYREEE (reference sequence). The CDR3 covers 14 residues. Between the trimmed V and J ends, which lost 1 base and 4 bases, there was a span of 9 bases. The chain's CDR3 is CASSLNQGGNTIYF. The DNA of the CDR3 is TGTGCCAGCAGCTTGAACCAGGGGGGAAACACCATATATTTT. Filled out from reference TRBV5-4 and TRBJ1-3, the complete variable domain reads ETGVTQSPTHLIKTRGQQVTLRCSSQSGHNTVSWYQQALGQGPQFIFQYYREEENGRGNFPPRFSGLQFPNYSSELNVNALELDDSALYLCASSLNQGGNTIYFGEGSWLTVV.

CDR3 nucleotide sequence: TGCGCCAGCAGCCAGGCCTCCAGTTATAATTCACCCCTCCACTTT. This translates into CASSQASSYNSPLHF. The chain carries TRBV4-3 and TRBJ1-6; D unclear. This CDR3 spans 15 amino acids. Germline lookup yields CDR1 LGHNA and CDR2 YSLEER. V shed 3 bases and J shed 4 bases, with 10 bases lying between them.

The chain has TRBV28 and TRBJ1-4, with unresolved D. The length of the CDR3 is 16 residues. V lost 6 bases to trimming and J lost 5 bases, with 19 bases between them. Germline V gene data show CDR1 as MDHEN and CDR2 as SYDVKM. Here the CDR3 DNA reads TGTGCCAGCAGGGATACATCGGGTTGGGTGAATGAAAAACTGTTTTTT. Translated, it gives CASRDTSGWVNEKLFF.

The chain links TRBV5-1 to TRBJ1-1, with 7 bases aligning to TRBD1. This CDR3 comprises 14 residues. Trimming cost V 4 bases and J 8 bases; bases outside gene matches: 11. The germline V gene has CDR1 SGHRS and CDR2 YFSETQ. CDR3 sequence reads: CASSLQTGSTEAFF. CDR3 DNA: TGCGCCAGCAGCCTGCAGACAGGGAGTACAGAAGCTTTCTTT.

This clone showed up just once. The J gene is TRBJ2-2, the V gene TRBV28, with 11 bases lining up with TRBD2. The CDR3 is made up of 17 amino acids. CDR1 and CDR2 from the germline V gene are MDHEN and SYDVKM. Germline trimming cut 6 bases from V and 6 bases from J; bases unmatched to any gene: 12. CDR3 amino acids: CASSRSGGASGAGELFF. In nucleotides, the CDR3 is TGTGCCAGCAGCCGTAGCGGGGGGGCTTCAGGAGCCGGGGAGCTGTTTTTT.

The CDR3 DNA follows: TGTGCCACCCAGGAGGGAACCAACTATGGCTACACCTTC. This translates into CATQEGTNYGYTF. The rearrangement uses TRBV28 and TRBJ1-2; D ambiguous. V was pared by 10 bases and J by 2 bases, with 14 bases between. CDR1 and CDR2 from the germline V gene are MDHEN and SYDVKM. The CDR3 covers 13 residues.

CDR3: CASSTSWMGASNSPLHF. In nucleotides, the CDR3 is TGTGCCAGTAGTACCTCCTGGATGGGGGCGAGTAATTCACCCCTCCACTTT. The chain uses TRBV19 and TRBJ1-6; a possible D gene is TRBD1 (6 bases). CDR3 length equals 17 residues. The germline gives CDR1 LNHDA, CDR2 SQIVND (reference sequence). Deletions cut 4 bases from V and 6 bases from J, with 19 bases between.

This clone turned up a few times. This chain joins TRBV3-1 (or the pseudogene TRBV3-2) and TRBJ2-5; 7 nucleotides agree with TRBD1. The germline CDR1 and CDR2 sequences are LGHDT and YNNKEL (reference sequence). This CDR3 has 15 amino acids. V lost 4 bases and J lost 4; bases outside the gene matches: 9. CDR3 protein: CASSPTRQGLETQYF. The CDR3 DNA reads as TGTGCCAGCAGCCCGACCCGACAGGGTTTAGAGACCCAGTACTTC.

The V gene is TRBV28, the J gene TRBJ2-7; 8 bases agree with TRBD1. Germline CDR1 MDHEN, CDR2 SYDVKM. V lost 5 bases to trimming and J lost 7 bases; unmatched junction nucleotides: 19. CDR3 length: 17 amino acids. DNA for the CDR3: TGTGCCAGCAGTCCGTATGCCCTTCAGGGGGCGGGTCTGGAGCAGTACTTC. This encodes CASSPYALQGAGLEQYF. Together with reference TRBV28 and TRBJ2-7, the CDR3 gives the full variable domain: DVKVTQSSRYLVKRTGEKVFLECVQDMDHENMFWYRQDPGLGLRLIYFSYDVKMKEKGDIPEGYSVSREKKERFSLILESASTNQTSMYLCASSPYALQGAGLEQYFGPGTRLTVT.

The genes are TRBV5-4 and TRBJ2-5, with TRBD2 matching over 8 bases. This CDR3 has 14 amino acids. Per the germline V gene, CDR1 is SGHNT and CDR2 is YYREEE (reference sequence). With V trimmed by 4 bases and J by 4 bases, 6 bases remained unmatched. CDR3 coding DNA: TGTGCCAGCAGCCTCGGGGGGGCCAGAGAGACCCAGTACTTC. It yields the protein CASSLGGARETQYF.

CDR3 sequence: CASSRSTGTANYGYTF. The CDR3 bases are TGTGCCAGTAGTAGATCGACAGGGACCGCTAACTATGGCTACACCTTC. The chain recombines TRBV19 with TRBJ1-2, with TRBD1 matching 7 bases. The CDR3 is 16 amino acids. Unmatched junction bases numbered 8, after V lost 4 bases and J lost 0 bases. Germline V gene sequence: CDR1 LNHDA, CDR2 SQIVND (reference sequence).

This clone appeared a single time. The chain employs TRBV19 and TRBJ1-6, with a weak D call TRBD1 (5 bases). The germline gives CDR1 LNHDA, CDR2 SQIVND (reference sequence). This CDR3 is 17 amino acids long. Trimming cost V 5 bases and J 6 bases, with 20 bases left between them. CDR3 nucleotides: TGTGCCAGTAGTCTCAAACCCAGGGTAGGGTTTAATTCACCCCTCCACTTT. The encoded protein is CASSLKPRVGFNSPLHF.

The J gene is TRBJ1-6, the V gene TRBV27, with D tentatively TRBD1 (5 bases). V lost 8 bases, J lost 8 bases, and 16 bases lay in between. The germline V gene encodes CDR1 MNHEY and CDR2 SMNVEV (reference sequence). The CDR3 loop spans 14 amino acids. The CDR3 DNA sequence: TGTGCCAGCGCTTGGGGGGTATCGGATTCACCCCTCCACTTT. Translating gives CASAWGVSDSPLHF.

This chain connects TRBV6-5 to TRBJ2-7, with 9 bases identical to TRBD1. V shed 6 bases, J shed 2 bases, and the junction held 5 bases outside the gene matches. The CDR3 contains 14 residues. CDR1 is MNHEY, CDR2 SVGAGI, per germline. The CDR3 bases are TGTGCCAGCAGCGAGACAGGGGGGACCTACGAGCAGTACTTC. Its protein is CASSETGGTYEQYF.